These 7 T cell receptor beta chains originate from one sample sequenced in a study of blood T cell repertoires in COVID-19. Generated by immunoSEQ multiplex PCR, the TCRdb table keeps only in-frame clones and is missing some. The sample comprises about 240,000 clones, roughly nine tenths of which are singletons, and 5.5% to 6.5% rests with the top ten. Sequences were obtained from peripheral blood. Every receptor here comes from a man aged 60-69 years with acute or convalescent COVID-19.

The gene calls are TRBV19 and TRBJ2-7, with 8 bases lining up with TRBD1. V shed 7 bases, J shed 2 bases, and the junction held 10 bases outside the gene matches. CDR1 LNHDA and CDR2 SQIVND come from the germline V gene (reference sequence). This CDR3 contains 15 residues. CDR3 residues: CASKTGQGPPYEQYF. The CDR3 DNA reads as TGTGCCAGTAAAACTGGACAGGGCCCCCCCTACGAGCAGTACTTC.

This clone was seen once. The rearrangement joins TRBV19 to TRBJ2-1, with 7 bases fitting TRBD2. This CDR3 has 20 amino acids. Per germline, CDR1 LNHDA and CDR2 SQIVND (reference sequence). V was clipped by 4 bases and J by 8 bases; unmatched bases: 26. CDR3 region: CASSTGRDAGRSGRADEQFF. CDR3 coding DNA: TGTGCCAGTAGTACTGGCAGGGACGCGGGCCGTTCAGGGAGGGCAGATGAGCAGTTCTTC.

This sequence joins TRBV10-3 and TRBJ1-2; no clear D gene. Germline CDR1 is ENHRY and CDR2 is SYGVKD. V dropped 0 bases and J dropped 2 bases, with 10 bases sitting between them. The CDR3 length is 15 residues. This chain's CDR3 is CAISESPDSNYGYTF. CDR3 nucleotide sequence: TGTGCCATCAGTGAGTCCCCAGATTCCAACTATGGCTACACCTTC.

This chain uses TRBV6-4 with TRBJ1-2, with D possibly matching TRBD1 (6 bases). The CDR3 loop spans 15 amino acids. V lost 6 bases and J 1 base, leaving 15 bases between the germline ends. Germline CDR1 is MRHNA and CDR2 is SNTAGT. DNA for the CDR3: TGTGCCAGCAGGGAGTCCGGGACATTTAACTATGGCTACACCTTC. Protein product: CASRESGTFNYGYTF.

This clone was seen a single time. The chain has TRBV5-4 and TRBJ1-2; TRBD1 aligns across 10 bases. Germline assignment: CDR1 SGHNT and CDR2 YYREEE (reference sequence). The CDR3 is 16 residues long. The V segment lost 5 bases and the J segment 0 bases; nucleotides outside the gene matches: 7. CDR3 DNA sequence: TGTGCCAGCAGACCGACAGGGGGCAGCACTAACTATGGCTACACCTTC. It specifies CASRPTGGSTNYGYTF.

V usage is TRBV5-1 and J usage is TRBJ1-6; possible D gene TRBD1, 5 bases. CDR1 and CDR2 (germline): SGHRS, YFSETQ. The CDR3 is made up of 16 amino acids. Between the trimmed V and J ends, which lost 4 bases and 6 bases, there was a span of 17 bases. CDR3 sequence reads: CASSPMGQGTNSPLHF. As DNA, the CDR3 is TGCGCCAGCAGCCCGATGGGGCAGGGTACTAATTCACCCCTCCACTTT.

The chain links TRBV24-1 to TRBJ2-7; the match to TRBD2 covers 9 bases. The germline gives CDR1 KGHDR, CDR2 SFDVKD. This CDR3 is 14 amino acids long. Trimming removed 5 bases from V and 2 bases from J; junction bases left unmatched: 3. For the CDR3, the DNA is TGTGCCACCAGTGCTAGCGGGACTACCTACGAGCAGTACTTC. As protein: CATSASGTTYEQYF.